This note documents a single T cell receptor beta chain sequence. The sample belongs to a study of blood T cell repertoires in COVID-19. This CDR3 is 15 amino acids long. The germline V gene encodes CDR1 SGHNT and CDR2 YYREEE (reference sequence). With 1 base removed from V and 5 bases from J, the gap between germline ends came to 13 bases. Profiling relied on immunoSEQ multiplex PCR, and the TCRdb table lists in-frame clones only, not all of them. Here the sample spans approximately 220,000 clones, about four fifths being singletons. The sample comprised peripheral blood. This clonotype was sampled from a woman aged 40-49 years with active or convalescent COVID-19. V gene TRBV5-4 combines with J gene TRBJ2-1; tentatively, D is TRBD2 (5 bases). CDR3: CASSLIEGTDNEQFF. The CDR3 nucleotides read TGTGCCAGCAGCTTGATCGAGGGCACTGACAATGAGCAGTTCTTC.